Presented here are 28 T cell receptor beta chains from one specimen sequenced in a study of cytomegalovirus exposure and HLA in healthy donors. Primers for the PCR totalled 60 Vbeta and 13 Jbeta. TCRdb keeps only in-frame clones here, not all; method: immunoSEQ multiplex PCR. This table holds approximately 100,000 clones, about 74% found once. Sequencing was carried out using PBMCs. These receptor sequences come from a female donor in good health and CMV-seropositive.

The V gene is TRBV28, the J gene TRBJ2-3; D perhaps matches TRBD2 (6 bases). V dropped 7 bases and J dropped 4 bases, with 18 bases sitting between them. The CDR3 covers 15 residues. Per the germline V gene, CDR1 is MDHEN and CDR2 is SYDVKM. Here the CDR3 reads CASKRRGGRADTQYF. The DNA for the CDR3 is TGTGCCAGCAAGCGGCGGGGAGGCCGGGCAGATACGCAGTATTTT.

V is TRBV9 and J is TRBJ2-1; TRBD1 agrees at 10 bases. The CDR3 is 15 residues long. Germline trimming cut 3 bases from V and 2 bases from J; bases unmatched to any gene: 2. The germline gives CDR1 SGDLS, CDR2 YYNGEE. In nucleotides, the CDR3 is TGTGCCAGCAGCGAGGGGACAGGGGCCTACAATGAGCAGTTCTTC. It specifies CASSEGTGAYNEQFF.

This clone was counted only a few times. This chain connects TRBV28 to TRBJ2-3; perhaps TRBD2 as D (5 bases). Trimming stripped 3 bases from V and 1 base from J, with 11 bases between. The CDR3 loop spans 15 amino acids. CDR1 is MDHEN and CDR2 is SYDVKM in the germline V gene. The DNA of the CDR3 is TGTGCCAGCAGTTTCCGGCTAGCCGGCACAGATACGCAGTATTTT. Its protein product is CASSFRLAGTDTQYF.

The J gene is TRBJ2-3, the V gene TRBV19; 10 nucleotides match TRBD2. The CDR3 contains 15 residues. Trimming cost V 4 bases and J 3 bases; bases outside gene matches: 4. CDR1 and CDR2 (germline): LNHDA, SQIVND (reference sequence). The CDR3 bases are TGTGCCAGTAGTAACGCAGCGGGAGGGACAGATACGCAGTATTTT. Translated: CASSNAAGGTDTQYF. Drawing the rest from reference TRBV19 and TRBJ2-3, the complete variable domain is DGGITQSPKYLFRKEGQNVTLSCEQNLNHDAMYWYRQDPGQGLRLIYYSQIVNDFQKGDIAEGYSVSREKKESFPLTVTSAQKNPTAFYLCASSNAAGGTDTQYFGPGTRLTVL.

This chain links TRBV4-1 with TRBJ2-1; 13 bases are shared with TRBD2. This CDR3 region has 16 residues. Germline values: CDR1 MGHRA, CDR2 YSYEKL. V gave up 3 bases and J gave up 6 bases; unmatched junction bases: 5. The CDR3 region is CASSQVTSGRGNEQFF. DNA for the CDR3: TGCGCCAGCAGCCAGGTCACTAGCGGGAGGGGCAATGAGCAGTTCTTC.

V and J are TRBV4-2 and TRBJ2-3; weak D call: TRBD2 (5 bases). CDR3 length equals 16 residues. The V gene lost 0 bases and the J gene lost 1 base, with 11 bases spanning the gap. Germline loops: CDR1 LGHNA, CDR2 YNFKEQ. CDR3 coding DNA: TGTGCCAGCAGCCAAGATCTAAGCGGACGCACAGATACGCAGTATTTT. Translation: CASSQDLSGRTDTQYF.

The rearrangement uses TRBV7-8 and TRBJ2-3, with D maybe TRBD1 (5 bases). The CDR3 runs to 18 residues. Trimming left V 3 bases short and J 6 bases short, with 25 bases between. Germline lookup yields CDR1 SGHVS and CDR2 FQNEAQ. As DNA, the CDR3 is TGTGCCAGCAGCTTGTTCCTCCGTCGGCAGGGCTCTGACGATACGCAGTATTTT. Its protein is CASSLFLRRQGSDDTQYF.

About this clone: One end of the junction fails to match germline, which may point to a read error. V gene TRBV7-8 combines with J gene TRBJ1-5; D not resolved. In germline, CDR1 is SGHVS, CDR2 FQNEAQ. The CDR3 is 14 residues long. In DNA form, the CDR3 reads TGTGCCAGCAGCTTTATAGGCGTTAATCAGGCCCAGCATTTT. This encodes CASSFIGVNQAQHF.

The chain is built from TRBV30 and TRBJ1-2; D unresolved. Germline CDR1 is GTSNPN and CDR2 is SVGIG (reference sequence). This CDR3 comprises 13 residues. Trimming took 3 bases from V and 4 from J, leaving 12 bases between them. Here the CDR3 DNA reads TGTGCCTGGAGCGGCAGGAAAGGCTATGGCTACACCTTC. It translates to CAWSGRKGYGYTF. Combining the CDR3 with reference TRBV30 and TRBJ1-2 gives the whole variable domain SQTIHQWPATLVQPVGSPLSLECTVEGTSNPNLYWYRQAAGRGLQLLFYSVGIGQISSEVPQNLSASRPQDRQFILSSKKLLLSDSGFYLCAWSGRKGYGYTFGSGTRLTVV.

This chain connects TRBV5-4 to TRBJ2-5, with 8 bases lining up with TRBD2. The length of the CDR3 is 15 residues. Trimming at V came to 5 bases and at J to 2 bases, leaving 8 bases not matched to a gene. Germline V gene sequence: CDR1 SGHNT, CDR2 YYREEE (reference sequence). The DNA of the CDR3 is TGTGCCAGCAGTCGTTCGGGAGGGGCGCAAGAGACCCAGTACTTC. It yields the protein CASSRSGGAQETQYF.

The V call is TRBV2, the J call TRBJ2-1; no definite D call. V lost 4 bases to trimming and J lost 1 base, with 11 bases between them. This CDR3 is built from 15 residues. Germline-derived CDR1 and CDR2 are SNHLY and FYNNEI. CDR3 sequence reads: CASSVRFRSYNEQFF. The CDR3 DNA is TGTGCCAGCAGTGTGAGGTTTCGGTCCTACAATGAGCAGTTCTTC.

This sequence joins TRBV19 and TRBJ1-2, with a weak D call TRBD1 (6 bases). Looked up from germline, CDR1 is LNHDA and CDR2 is SQIVND (reference sequence). This CDR3 comprises 13 residues. Trimming shortened V by 6 bases and J by 4 bases, and 12 bases separated the two germline ends. CDR3 sequence (DNA): TGTGCCAGTAGCCGAACAGGGAGCTATGGCTACACCTTC. It specifies CASSRTGSYGYTF. Looking up the rest from reference TRBV19 and TRBJ1-2 gives the full variable domain: DGGITQSPKYLFRKEGQNVTLSCEQNLNHDAMYWYRQDPGQGLRLIYYSQIVNDFQKGDIAEGYSVSREKKESFPLTVTSAQKNPTAFYLCASSRTGSYGYTFGSGTRLTVV.

This rearrangement joins TRBV13 to TRBJ2-7, with 7 bases that match TRBD1. Trimming at V came to 5 bases and at J to 2 bases, leaving 9 bases not matched to a gene. Germline loops: CDR1 PRHDT, CDR2 FYEKMQ (reference sequence). This CDR3 comprises 15 residues. The CDR3 sequence: CASSQYGQETYEQYF. The CDR3 coding sequence is TGTGCCAGCAGCCAGTACGGACAGGAAACCTACGAGCAGTACTTC. Supplemented by reference TRBV13 and TRBJ2-7, the full variable domain reads AAGVIQSPRHLIKEKRETATLKCYPIPRHDTVYWYQQGPGQDPQFLISFYEKMQSDKGSIPDRFSAQQFSDYHSELNMSSLELGDSALYFCASSQYGQETYEQYFGPGTRLTVT.

This clone was counted between two and nine times. The chain has TRBV28 and TRBJ2-7; TRBD2 matches 8 bases. The V and J ends lost 7 bases and 0 bases, in that order; junction bases with no gene match: 5. From germline, CDR1 is MDHEN and CDR2 SYDVKM. CDR3 length equals 14 residues. The CDR3 sequence: CASTIGTSSYEQYF. DNA of the CDR3: TGTGCCAGCACAATTGGGACTAGCTCCTACGAGCAGTACTTC.

The rearrangement uses TRBV4-1 and TRBJ1-2; 8 positions match TRBD1. The CDR3 is 18 amino acids. V was clipped by 3 bases and J by 1 base; unmatched bases: 13. CDR1 is MGHRA, CDR2 YSYEKL, per germline. For the CDR3, the DNA is TGCGCCAGCAGCCAGACCACCTACGGACAGGGCCTTAACTATGGCTACACCTTC. Amino acids: CASSQTTYGQGLNYGYTF.

Only a few counts were recorded for this clone. The CDR3 DNA follows: TGTGCCAGTAGGGCAGGCTATTCGTACTATGGCTACACCTTC. It codes for CASRAGYSYYGYTF. The genes are TRBV19 and TRBJ1-2; D is unclear. This CDR3 has 14 residues. Deletions cut 6 bases from V and 3 bases from J, with 14 bases between. The germline gives CDR1 LNHDA, CDR2 SQIVND (reference sequence).

The chain recombines TRBV27 with TRBJ2-4; 8 bases are a match to TRBD1. From germline, CDR1 is MNHEY and CDR2 SMNVEV (reference sequence). This CDR3 is 17 amino acids long. V shed 6 bases, J shed 0 bases, and the junction held 10 bases outside the gene matches. Here the CDR3 DNA reads TGTGCCAGCAGATCCGGACAGGGCTTGCTAGCCAAAAACATTCAGTACTTC. Protein sequence: CASRSGQGLLAKNIQYF.

The chain combines TRBV9 with TRBJ2-7, with TRBD2 identical over 10 bases. After removal of 3 bases from V and 1 base from J, the junction contained 4 bases not matched to a gene. Per germline, CDR1 SGDLS and CDR2 YYNGEE. The CDR3 runs to 15 residues. The CDR3 region has the DNA TGTGCCAGCAGCGAAGCGGGAGGGCTTTCCTACGAGCAGTACTTC. It translates to CASSEAGGLSYEQYF. The whole variable domain, filled in from reference TRBV9 and TRBJ2-7, reads DSGVTQTPKHLITATGQRVTLRCSPRSGDLSVYWYQQSLDQGLQFLIQYYNGEERAKGNILERFSAQQFPDLHSELNLSSLELGDSALYFCASSEAGGLSYEQYFGPGTRLTVT.

The V and J genes are TRBV7-2 and TRBJ1-5; TRBD1 matches 8 bases. Trimming took 2 bases from V and 8 from J; bases not matched to a gene: 11. This CDR3 has 16 amino acids. Germline V gives CDR1 SGHTA, CDR2 FQGNSA. DNA of the CDR3: TGTGCCAGCAGCTTAACGATTGGGACAGGACCAAAGCCCCAGCATTTT. Translated, it gives CASSLTIGTGPKPQHF.

This chain uses TRBV27 with TRBJ2-7; D ambiguous. CDR1 MNHEY and CDR2 SMNVEV come from the germline V gene (reference sequence). With 4 bases removed from V and 0 bases from J, the gap between germline ends came to 4 bases. The CDR3 consists of 12 residues. The CDR3 sequence: CASSSSSYEQYF. CDR3 DNA: TGTGCCAGCAGTTCGAGCTCCTACGAGCAGTACTTC.

The chain carries TRBV5-5 and TRBJ2-7; 7 bases agree with TRBD1. The CDR3 runs to 15 residues. The germline gives CDR1 SGHKS, CDR2 YYEKEE (reference sequence). Germline trimming cut 5 bases from V and 3 bases from J; bases unmatched to any gene: 11. The CDR3 nucleotides are TGTGCCAGCAGACTGGACAGGCCCCTAAACTACGAGCAGTACTTC. It codes for CASRLDRPLNYEQYF.

The chain joins TRBV5-4 to TRBJ2-3; 7 nucleotides match TRBD1. The length of the CDR3 is 18 residues. Germline loops: CDR1 SGHNT, CDR2 YYREEE (reference sequence). The J segment lost 2 bases and the V segment lost 7 bases, leaving 19 bases of the junction unmatched. The CDR3 coding sequence is TGTGCCAGCGAGAGGGGGCCTCCGCGGAACACACACACAGATACGCAGTATTTT. Residues: CASERGPPRNTHTDTQYF.

This chain uses TRBV4-1 with TRBJ2-1; the match to TRBD2 covers 10 bases. Germline V gives CDR1 MGHRA, CDR2 YSYEKL. There are 16 residues in the CDR3. The V and J ends lost 0 bases and 6 bases, in that order; junction bases with no gene match: 5. The CDR3 here is CASSQEISGGRNEQFF. CDR3 nucleotides: TGCGCCAGCAGCCAAGAGATTAGCGGGGGGCGCAATGAGCAGTTCTTC.

V is TRBV7-3 and J is TRBJ1-2, with TRBD1 matching 8 bases. The trim removed 4 bases at V and 7 bases at J, leaving 5 bases unmatched. CDR1 is SGHTA and CDR2 is FQGTGA in the germline V gene. The CDR3 runs 13 residues. This CDR3 reads CASSSGQGSGYTF. As DNA, the CDR3 is TGTGCCAGCAGCTCCGGACAGGGTTCTGGCTACACCTTC.

J is TRBJ2-7 and V is TRBV30; D may be TRBD1 (5 bases). Per the germline V gene, CDR1 is GTSNPN and CDR2 is SVGIG (reference sequence). V lost 0 bases and J 4 bases, leaving 13 bases between the germline ends. CDR3 length equals 14 residues. The CDR3 loop reads CAWSVVAGKYEQYF. In nucleotides, the CDR3 is TGTGCCTGGAGTGTAGTGGCAGGGAAATACGAGCAGTACTTC.

The V call is TRBV7-2, the J call TRBJ2-7; TRBD1 aligns across 10 bases. CDR3 size: 14 residues. In germline, CDR1 is SGHTA, CDR2 FQGNSA. The V and J ends lost 3 bases and 6 bases, in that order; junction bases with no gene match: 5. The CDR3 bases are TGTGCCAGCAGCTTGGGACAGGGGTTCGCCGAGCAGTACTTC. This translates into CASSLGQGFAEQYF.

CDR3 region: CASSLSPQGSNEQFF. The CDR3 coding sequence is TGTGCCAGCAGTTTATCACCCCAGGGGTCGAATGAGCAGTTCTTC. The chain links TRBV28 to TRBJ2-1, with a possible D match to TRBD1 (6 bases). Trimming stripped 1 base from V and 7 bases from J, with 14 bases between. Germline CDR1 reads MDHEN; CDR2 reads SYDVKM. The CDR3 is 15 amino acids.

The chain combines TRBV28 with TRBJ2-7; perhaps TRBD2 as D (6 bases). The CDR3 loop spans 14 amino acids. Trimming stripped 6 bases from V and 3 bases from J, with 15 bases between. In germline, CDR1 is MDHEN, CDR2 SYDVKM. The CDR3 bases are TGTGCCAGCAGCAAGTTTAGCGGTGTCTACGAGCAGTACTTC. It encodes CASSKFSGVYEQYF. Full variable domain (remainder filled in from reference TRBV28 and TRBJ2-7): DVKVTQSSRYLVKRTGEKVFLECVQDMDHENMFWYRQDPGLGLRLIYFSYDVKMKEKGDIPEGYSVSREKKERFSLILESASTNQTSMYLCASSKFSGVYEQYFGPGTRLTVT.